This T cell receptor beta chain is drawn from a study of T-cell memory formation after mild COVID-19. This clonotype was seen a handful of times. TCRdb used MiXCR to reprocess the 5' RACE reads, holding one entry per CDR3 protein. The sample shows more than 100,000 distinct CDR3 sequences, 15% to 20% of them seen only once. Germline V gives CDR1 SGHTA, CDR2 FQGNSA. The CDR3 spans 14 residues. Trimming cost V 5 bases and J 5 bases; bases outside gene matches: 4. Sequences were obtained from PBMCs or a T cell subset sorted from them (not recorded which). This sequence originates from a man aged 18 to 30 who had mild COVID-19 (a few samples of this study predate the infection). Cell type and time point are not known. The chain recombines TRBV7-2 with TRBJ1-4; 8 nucleotides match TRBD1. CDR3 sequence: CASSLQGGNEKLFF. CDR3 coding DNA: TGTGCCAGCAGCCTACAGGGGGGGAATGAAAAACTGTTTTTT.